This T cell receptor (beta chain) was obtained from a study of T-cell memory formation after mild COVID-19. Employing constant-segment primers, 5'RACE generated TCR alpha and TCR beta cDNA libraries bearing sample barcodes and UMIs. Each CDR3 protein gets one entry after TCRdb re-called the 5' RACE reads with MiXCR. The sample has around 300,000 distinct CDR3 sequences, 10% to 15% seen once. This clonotype was counted only a few times. Its antigen is undetermined. Study conclusions and caveats: Certain responding clones were present in pre-infection memory, suggesting participation of cross-reactive memory. CD4+ bias marked clones expanding day 15 to 37, unlike balanced contracting clones.

Sequencing was performed on PBMCs or a T cell subset sorted from them (not recorded which). The TCR sequence derives from a man aged 18 to 29 who had mild COVID-19 (a few samples of this study predate the infection). Cell type and time point are not known.

CDR3 nucleotides: TGCGCCAGCAGCCAAGATACGGGGGGGGAGACCCAGTACTTC. Amino acid sequence: CASSQDTGGETQYF. The genes are TRBV4-1 and TRBJ2-5; 8 bases agree with TRBD2. The CDR3 contains 14 residues. The germline CDR1 and CDR2 sequences are MGHRA and YSYEKL. Trimming removed 0 bases from V and 5 bases from J; junction bases left unmatched: 2.